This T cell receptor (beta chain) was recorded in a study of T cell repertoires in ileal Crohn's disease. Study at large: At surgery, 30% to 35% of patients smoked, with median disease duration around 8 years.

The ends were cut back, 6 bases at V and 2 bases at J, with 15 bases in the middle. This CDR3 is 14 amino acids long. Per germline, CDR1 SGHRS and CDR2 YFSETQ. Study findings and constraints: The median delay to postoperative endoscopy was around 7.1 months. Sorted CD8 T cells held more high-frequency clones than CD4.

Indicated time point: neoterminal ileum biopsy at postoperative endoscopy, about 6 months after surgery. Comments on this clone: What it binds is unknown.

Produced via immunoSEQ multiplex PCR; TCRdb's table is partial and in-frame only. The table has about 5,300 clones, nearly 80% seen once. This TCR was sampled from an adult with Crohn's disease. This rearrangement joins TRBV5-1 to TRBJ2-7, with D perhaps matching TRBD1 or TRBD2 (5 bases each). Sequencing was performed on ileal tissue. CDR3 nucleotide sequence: TGCGCCAGCAACCTCCGGGACGGGGCCTACGAGCAGTACTTC. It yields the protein CASNLRDGAYEQYF.